The text below deals with one T cell receptor (beta chain). The antigen remains unidentified. The sample originates from a study of T-cell memory formation after mild COVID-19. Across the study: In these data, TCR clusters were largely donor specific.

With constant-segment primers, 5'RACE yielded cDNA libraries of TCR alpha and TCR beta that carried sample barcodes and UMIs. Using its own MiXCR run on the 5' RACE reads, TCRdb lists one record per CDR3 protein. The sample includes roughly 350,000 distinct CDR3 sequences, 25% to 30% of them seen just once. The CDR3 totals 14 residues. V gave up 3 bases and J gave up 6 bases, with 16 bases separating them. Germline V gene sequence: CDR1 SGDLS, CDR2 YYNGEE. Points from the study as a whole: Pre-infection memory harbored some responding clones, suggesting cross-reactive memory joined. Contracting CD4+ clones were located mainly in CM and EM, and CD8+ clones in EMRA.

The V call is TRBV9, the J call TRBJ2-7; possibly TRBD2 for D (6 bases). The sequenced sample was PBMCs or a T cell subset sorted from them (not recorded which). The receptor comes from an adult woman who had mild COVID-19 (a few samples of this study predate the infection). Cell type and time point are not known. The CDR3 region has the DNA TGTGCCAGCAGCGCAACCACCGGAGGGATCGAGCAGTACTTC. Its protein product is CASSATTGGIEQYF.